The clone carrying this TCR beta chain has ten or more counts. Its specificity is not known. The CDR3 sequence is 15 residues long. Germline V lookup: CDR1 MGHRA, CDR2 YSYEKL. The J segment lost 2 bases and the V segment lost 4 bases, leaving 6 bases of the junction unmatched. These data belong to a study of CD8 T cells in ankylosing spondylitis. Study findings and constraints: Clones linked to disease were reported to show significant enrichment in matched ankylosing spondylitis synovial fluid. For ankylosing spondylitis blood, a TCR beta motif of 7 or 8 highly homologous variants appeared characteristic.

In TCRdb, the 5' RACE reads were re-called with MiXCR into one record per CDR3 protein. The repertoire holds a few hundred thousand distinct CDR3 sequences, with 10% to 15% as singletons. The V call is TRBV4-1, the J call TRBJ1-2, with 8 bases lining up with TRBD1. This receptor was identified in a male donor with ankylosing spondylitis. The sample consisted of blood, either unsorted or a sorted T cell fraction (not recorded which). The CDR3 nucleotides read TGCGCCAGCAGCCCCGGACAGGGAAGGAACTATGGCTACACCTTC. Its translation is CASSPGQGRNYGYTF.